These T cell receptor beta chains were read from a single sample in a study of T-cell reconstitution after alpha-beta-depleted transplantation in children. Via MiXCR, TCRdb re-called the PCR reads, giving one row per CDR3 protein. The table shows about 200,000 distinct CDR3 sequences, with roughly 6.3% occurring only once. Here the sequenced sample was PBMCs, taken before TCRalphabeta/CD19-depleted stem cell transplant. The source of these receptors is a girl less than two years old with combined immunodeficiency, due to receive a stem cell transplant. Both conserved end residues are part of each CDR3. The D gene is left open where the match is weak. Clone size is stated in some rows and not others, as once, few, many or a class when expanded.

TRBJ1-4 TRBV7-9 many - TGTGCCAGCAAGGGGCGCGTTGAAAAACTGTTTTTT CASKGRVEKLFF
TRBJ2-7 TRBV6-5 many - TGTGCCAGCAGTTACTCGATAACCTTCTACGAGCAGTACTTC CASSYSITFYEQYF
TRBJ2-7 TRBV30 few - TGTGCCTGGAGTGTACAGGGTGCCTACGAGCAGTACTTC CAWSVQGAYEQYF
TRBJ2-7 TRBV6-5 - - TGTGCCAGCAGTTATAACTTCAGGGAGACCTACGAGCAGTACTTC CASSYNFRETYEQYF
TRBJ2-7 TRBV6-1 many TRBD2 TGTGCCAGCAGTAAACCTCTAGCGGGGGGTACCTACGAGCAGTACTTC CASSKPLAGGTYEQYF
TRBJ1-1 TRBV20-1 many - TGCAGTGCTCCCCCGACATGGGAGAACACTGAAGCTTTCTTT CSAPPTWENTEAFF
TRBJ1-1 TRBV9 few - TGTGCCAGCAGCCAAACATATCTTCCGGTCTCTGAAGCTTTCTTT CASSQTYLPVSEAFF
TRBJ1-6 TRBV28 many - TGTGCCAGCAGTTTTCCAGGGAGCTCCTATAATTCACCCCTCCACTTT CASSFPGSSYNSPLHF
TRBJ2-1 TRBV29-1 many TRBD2 TGCAGCGTTGGGGGGGCGGGAGCGGGGGATGAGCAGTTCTTC CSVGGAGAGDEQFF
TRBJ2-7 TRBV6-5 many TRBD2 TGTGCCAGCCGGGGGGAGTCGTACGAGCAGTACTTC CASRGESYEQYF
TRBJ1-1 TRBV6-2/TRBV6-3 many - TGTGCCAGCAGTTACCATGTCAGGACGAACACTGAAGCTTTCTTT CASSYHVRTNTEAFF
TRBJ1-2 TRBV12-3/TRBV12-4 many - TGTGCCAGCAGTTTTCTGCAGGGACGGGTCTATGGCTACACCTTC CASSFLQGRVYGYTF
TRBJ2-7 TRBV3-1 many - TGTGCCAGCAGCCAGTTTGGCCCAACCTACGAGCAGTACTTC CASSQFGPTYEQYF
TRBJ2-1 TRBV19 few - TGTGCCAGTAGTGCGGACACCTCGTCGTTCTTC CASSADTSSFF
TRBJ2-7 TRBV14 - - TGTGCCAGCAGCCAAACGGTAACCTACGAGCAGTACTTC CASSQTVTYEQYF
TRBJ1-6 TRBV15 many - TGTGCCACCAGCATCGACAGGCGGGGAGATTCACCCCTCCACTTT CATSIDRRGDSPLHF
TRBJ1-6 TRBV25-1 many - TGTGCCAGCAGTGCCGGACAGTCGCTTAATTCACCCCTCCACTTT CASSAGQSLNSPLHF